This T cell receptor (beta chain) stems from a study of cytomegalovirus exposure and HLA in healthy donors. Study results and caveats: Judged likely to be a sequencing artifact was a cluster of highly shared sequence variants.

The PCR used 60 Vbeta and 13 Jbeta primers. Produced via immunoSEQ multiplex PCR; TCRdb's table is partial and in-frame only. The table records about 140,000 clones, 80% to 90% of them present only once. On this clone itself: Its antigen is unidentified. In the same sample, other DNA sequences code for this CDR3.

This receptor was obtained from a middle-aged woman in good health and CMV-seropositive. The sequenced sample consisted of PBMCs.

The CDR3 here is CASSVANRGYEQYF. Here the CDR3 DNA reads TGTGCCAGCAGCGTAGCTAACAGGGGCTACGAGCAGTACTTC. The chain is built from TRBV9 and TRBJ2-7; 7 bases match TRBD1. Germline CDR1 and CDR2: SGDLS and YYNGEE. J gave up 3 bases and V 0 bases, and 3 bases lay outside the gene matches. The CDR3 runs to 14 residues. Variable domain in full (rest from reference TRBV9 and TRBJ2-7): DSGVTQTPKHLITATGQRVTLRCSPRSGDLSVYWYQQSLDQGLQFLIQYYNGEERAKGNILERFSAQQFPDLHSELNLSSLELGDSALYFCASSVANRGYEQYFGPGTRLTVT.